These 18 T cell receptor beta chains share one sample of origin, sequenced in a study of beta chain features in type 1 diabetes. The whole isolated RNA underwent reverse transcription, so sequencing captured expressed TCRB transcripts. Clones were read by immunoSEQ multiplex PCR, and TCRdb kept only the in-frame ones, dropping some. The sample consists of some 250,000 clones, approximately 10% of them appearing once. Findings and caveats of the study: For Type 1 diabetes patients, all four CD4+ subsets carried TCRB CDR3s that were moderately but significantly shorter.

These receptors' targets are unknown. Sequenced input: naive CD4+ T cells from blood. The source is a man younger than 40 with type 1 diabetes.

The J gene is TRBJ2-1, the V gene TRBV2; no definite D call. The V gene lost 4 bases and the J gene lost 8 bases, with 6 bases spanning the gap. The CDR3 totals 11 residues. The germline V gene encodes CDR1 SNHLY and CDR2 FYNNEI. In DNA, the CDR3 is TGTGCCAGCAGTGTAGTGTATGAGCAGTTCTTC. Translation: CASSVVYEQFF.

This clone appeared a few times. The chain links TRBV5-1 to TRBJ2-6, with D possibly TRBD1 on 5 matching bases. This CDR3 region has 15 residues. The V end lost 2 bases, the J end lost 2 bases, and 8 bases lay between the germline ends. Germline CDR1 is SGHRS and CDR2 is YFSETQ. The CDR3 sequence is CASSLGVAGANVLTF. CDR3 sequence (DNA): TGCGCCAGCAGCTTAGGGGTGGCTGGGGCCAACGTCCTGACTTTC.

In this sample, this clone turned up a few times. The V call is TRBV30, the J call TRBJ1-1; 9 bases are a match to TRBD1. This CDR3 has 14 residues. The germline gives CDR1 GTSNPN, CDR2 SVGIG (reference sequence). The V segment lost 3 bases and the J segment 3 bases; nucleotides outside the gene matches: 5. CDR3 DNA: TGTGCCTGGAGGGGACAGGGTGGGTACACTGAAGCTTTCTTT. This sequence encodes CAWRGQGGYTEAFF. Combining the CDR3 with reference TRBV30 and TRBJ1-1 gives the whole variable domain SQTIHQWPATLVQPVGSPLSLECTVEGTSNPNLYWYRQAAGRGLQLLFYSVGIGQISSEVPQNLSASRPQDRQFILSSKKLLLSDSGFYLCAWRGQGGYTEAFFGQGTRLTVV.

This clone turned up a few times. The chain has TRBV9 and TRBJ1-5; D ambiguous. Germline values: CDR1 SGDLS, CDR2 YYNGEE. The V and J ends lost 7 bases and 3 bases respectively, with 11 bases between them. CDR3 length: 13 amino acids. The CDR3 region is CASAGTVNQPQHF. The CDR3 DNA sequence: TGTGCCAGCGCAGGCACAGTCAATCAGCCCCAGCATTTT.

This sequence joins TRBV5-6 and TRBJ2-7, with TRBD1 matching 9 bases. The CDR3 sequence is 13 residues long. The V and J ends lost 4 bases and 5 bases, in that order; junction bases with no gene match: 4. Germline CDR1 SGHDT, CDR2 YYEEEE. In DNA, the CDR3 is TGTGCCAGCAGCCGGGACAGGGTCAACGAGCAGTACTTC. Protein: CASSRDRVNEQYF.

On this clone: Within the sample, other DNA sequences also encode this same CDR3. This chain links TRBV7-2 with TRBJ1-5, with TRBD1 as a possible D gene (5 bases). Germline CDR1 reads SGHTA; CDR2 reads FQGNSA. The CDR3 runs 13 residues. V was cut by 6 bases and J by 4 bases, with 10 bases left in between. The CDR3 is CASSPDRNQPQHF. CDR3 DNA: TGTGCCAGCAGTCCCGACAGAAATCAGCCCCAGCATTTT.

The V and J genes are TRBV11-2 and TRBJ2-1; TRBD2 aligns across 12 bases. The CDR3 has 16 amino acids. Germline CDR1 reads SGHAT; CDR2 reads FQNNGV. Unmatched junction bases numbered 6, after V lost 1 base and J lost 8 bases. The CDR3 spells CASSLGLAGVGDEQFF. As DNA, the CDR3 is TGTGCCAGCAGCTTAGGACTAGCGGGGGTTGGGGATGAGCAGTTCTTC.

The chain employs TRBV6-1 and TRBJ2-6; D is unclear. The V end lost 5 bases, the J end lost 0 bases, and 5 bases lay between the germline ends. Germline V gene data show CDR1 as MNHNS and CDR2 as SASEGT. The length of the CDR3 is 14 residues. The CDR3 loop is CASSSHSGANVLTF. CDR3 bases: TGTGCCAGCAGTTCCCACTCTGGGGCCAACGTCCTGACTTTC.

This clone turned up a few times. CDR3 coding DNA: TGCGCCAGCAGCTTGGCAACAGGGACGGTGGGCCAAGAGACCCAGTACTTC. It is translated as CASSLATGTVGQETQYF. The chain links TRBV5-1 to TRBJ2-5; possibly TRBD1 for D (6 bases). V lost 0 bases and J 1 base, leaving 16 bases between the germline ends. Germline V gene data show CDR1 as SGHRS and CDR2 as YFSETQ. The CDR3 has 17 residues.

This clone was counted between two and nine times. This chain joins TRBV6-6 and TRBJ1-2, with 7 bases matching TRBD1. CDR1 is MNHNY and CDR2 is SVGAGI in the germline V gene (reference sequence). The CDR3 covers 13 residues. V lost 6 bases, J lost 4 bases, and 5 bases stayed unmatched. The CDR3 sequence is CASSLGQPYGYTF. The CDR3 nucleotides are TGTGCCAGCAGCTTGGGACAGCCCTATGGCTACACCTTC.

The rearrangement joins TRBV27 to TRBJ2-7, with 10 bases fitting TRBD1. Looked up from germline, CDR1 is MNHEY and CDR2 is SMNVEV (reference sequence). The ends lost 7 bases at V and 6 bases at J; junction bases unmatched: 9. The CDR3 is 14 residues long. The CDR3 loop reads CASTPDRGRVEQYF. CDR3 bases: TGTGCCAGCACCCCAGACAGGGGGCGGGTCGAGCAGTACTTC.

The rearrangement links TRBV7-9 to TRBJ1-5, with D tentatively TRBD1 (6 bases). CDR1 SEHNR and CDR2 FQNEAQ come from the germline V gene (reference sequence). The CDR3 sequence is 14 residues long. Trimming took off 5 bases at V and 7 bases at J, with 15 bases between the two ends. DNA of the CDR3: TGTGCCAGCAGCGGGGGGGCGACGGGGCAGCCCCAGCATTTT. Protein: CASSGGATGQPQHF.

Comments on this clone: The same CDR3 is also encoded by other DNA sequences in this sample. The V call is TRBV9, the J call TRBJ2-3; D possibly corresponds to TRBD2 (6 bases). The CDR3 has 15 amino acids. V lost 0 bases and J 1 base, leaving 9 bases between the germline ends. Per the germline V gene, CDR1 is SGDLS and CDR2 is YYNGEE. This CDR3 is CASSVGLAGTDTQYF. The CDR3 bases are TGTGCCAGCAGCGTAGGGTTAGCGGGCACAGATACGCAGTATTTT.

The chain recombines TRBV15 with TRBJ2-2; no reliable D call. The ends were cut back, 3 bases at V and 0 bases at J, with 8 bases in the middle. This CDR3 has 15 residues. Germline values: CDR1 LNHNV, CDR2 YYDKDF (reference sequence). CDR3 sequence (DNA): TGTGCCACCAGCAGCAGACTCACGAACACCGGGGAGCTGTTTTTT. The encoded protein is CATSSRLTNTGELFF.

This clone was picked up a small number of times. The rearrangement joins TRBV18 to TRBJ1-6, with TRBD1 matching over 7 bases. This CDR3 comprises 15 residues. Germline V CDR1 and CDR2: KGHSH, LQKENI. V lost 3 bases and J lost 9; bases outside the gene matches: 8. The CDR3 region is CASSPETGLRSPLHF. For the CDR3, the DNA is TGTGCCAGCTCACCCGAGACAGGGCTACGTTCACCCCTCCACTTT.

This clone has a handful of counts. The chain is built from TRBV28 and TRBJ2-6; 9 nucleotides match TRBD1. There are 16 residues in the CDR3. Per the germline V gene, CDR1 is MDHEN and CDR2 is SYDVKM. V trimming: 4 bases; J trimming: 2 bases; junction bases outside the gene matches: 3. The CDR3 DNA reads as TGTGCCAGCAGTTACAACAGGGGGCCTGGGGCCAACGTCCTGACTTTC. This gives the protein CASSYNRGPGANVLTF.

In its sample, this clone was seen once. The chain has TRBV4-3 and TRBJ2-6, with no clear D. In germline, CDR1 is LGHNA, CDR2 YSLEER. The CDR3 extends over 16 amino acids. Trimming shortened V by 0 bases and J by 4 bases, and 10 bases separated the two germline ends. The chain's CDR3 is CASSQDMSAGANVLTF. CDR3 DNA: TGCGCCAGCAGCCAAGACATGTCAGCGGGGGCCAACGTCCTGACTTTC.

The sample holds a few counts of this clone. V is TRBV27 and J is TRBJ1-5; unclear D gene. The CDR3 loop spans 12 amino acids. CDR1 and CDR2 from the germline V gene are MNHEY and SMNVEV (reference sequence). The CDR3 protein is CGSRGADQPQHF. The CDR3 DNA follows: TGTGGTAGCAGAGGAGCAGATCAGCCCCAGCATTTT.